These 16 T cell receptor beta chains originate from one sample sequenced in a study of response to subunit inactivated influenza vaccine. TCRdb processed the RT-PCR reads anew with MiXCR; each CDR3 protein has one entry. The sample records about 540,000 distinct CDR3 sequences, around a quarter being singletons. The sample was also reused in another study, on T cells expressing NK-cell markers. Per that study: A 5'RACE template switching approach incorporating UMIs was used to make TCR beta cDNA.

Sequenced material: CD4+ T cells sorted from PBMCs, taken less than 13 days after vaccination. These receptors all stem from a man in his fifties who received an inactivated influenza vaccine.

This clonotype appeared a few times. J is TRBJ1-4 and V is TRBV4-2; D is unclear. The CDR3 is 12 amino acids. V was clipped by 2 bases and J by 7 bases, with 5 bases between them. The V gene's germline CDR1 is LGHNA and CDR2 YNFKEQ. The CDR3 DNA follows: TGTGCCAGCAGCCAAAGGAGTGAAAAACTGTTTTTT. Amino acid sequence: CASSQRSEKLFF.

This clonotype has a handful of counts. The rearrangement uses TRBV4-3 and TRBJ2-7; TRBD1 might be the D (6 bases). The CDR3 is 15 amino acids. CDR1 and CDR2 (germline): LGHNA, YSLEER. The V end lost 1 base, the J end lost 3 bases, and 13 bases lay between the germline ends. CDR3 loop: CASSQVQGGGYEQYF. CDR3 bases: TGCGCCAGCAGCCAAGTACAGGGCGGAGGCTACGAGCAGTACTTC.

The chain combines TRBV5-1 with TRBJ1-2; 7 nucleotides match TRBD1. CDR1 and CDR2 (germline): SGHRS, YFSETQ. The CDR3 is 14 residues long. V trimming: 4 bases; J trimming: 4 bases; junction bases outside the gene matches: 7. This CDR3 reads CASSLGTALYGYTF. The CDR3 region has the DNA TGCGCCAGCAGCCTAGGGACAGCTCTCTATGGCTACACCTTC. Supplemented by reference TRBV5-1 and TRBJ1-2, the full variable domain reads KAGVTQTPRYLIKTRGQQVTLSCSPISGHRSVSWYQQTPGQGLQFLFEYFSETQRNKGNFPGRFSGRQFSNSRSEMNVSTLELGDSALYLCASSLGTALYGYTFGSGTRLTVV.

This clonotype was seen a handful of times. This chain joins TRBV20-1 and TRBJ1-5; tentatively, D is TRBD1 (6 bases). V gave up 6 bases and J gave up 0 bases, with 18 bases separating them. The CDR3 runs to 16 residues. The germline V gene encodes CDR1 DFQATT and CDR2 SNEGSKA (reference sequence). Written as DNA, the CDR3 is TGCAGTGCCACCAGAGGGACACTCTATAGCAATCAGCCCCAGCATTTT. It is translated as CSATRGTLYSNQPQHF.

In nucleotides, the CDR3 is TGTGCCAGCAGGGGGTCTGGCGCAGATACGCAGTATTTT. This encodes CASRGSGADTQYF. The chain recombines TRBV6-6 with TRBJ2-3; no clear D. V lost 6 bases, J lost 4 bases, and 11 bases lay in between. This CDR3 spans 13 amino acids. CDR1 and CDR2 from the germline V gene are MNHNY and SVGAGI (reference sequence).

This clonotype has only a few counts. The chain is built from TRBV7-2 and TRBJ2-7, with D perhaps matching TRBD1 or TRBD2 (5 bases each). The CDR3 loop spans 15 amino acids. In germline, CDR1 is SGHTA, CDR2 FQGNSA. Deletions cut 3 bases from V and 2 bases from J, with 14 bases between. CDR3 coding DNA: TGTGCCAGCAGCTTTGGGTTGATGGGACCCTACGAGCAGTACTTC. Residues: CASSFGLMGPYEQYF.

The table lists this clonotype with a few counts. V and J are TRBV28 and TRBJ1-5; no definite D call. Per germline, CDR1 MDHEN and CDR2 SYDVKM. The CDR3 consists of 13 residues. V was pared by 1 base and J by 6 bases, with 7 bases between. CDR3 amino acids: CASSLSPVQPQHF. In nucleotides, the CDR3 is TGTGCCAGCAGTTTATCTCCCGTTCAGCCCCAGCATTTT.

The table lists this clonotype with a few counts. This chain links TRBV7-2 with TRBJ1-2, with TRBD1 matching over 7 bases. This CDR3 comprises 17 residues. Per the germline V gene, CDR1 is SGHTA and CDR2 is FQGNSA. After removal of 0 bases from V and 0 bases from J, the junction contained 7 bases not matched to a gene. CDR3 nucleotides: TGTGCCAGCAGCTTAGCGGCAGGGGGGCGGACTAACTATGGCTACACCTTC. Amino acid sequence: CASSLAAGGRTNYGYTF.

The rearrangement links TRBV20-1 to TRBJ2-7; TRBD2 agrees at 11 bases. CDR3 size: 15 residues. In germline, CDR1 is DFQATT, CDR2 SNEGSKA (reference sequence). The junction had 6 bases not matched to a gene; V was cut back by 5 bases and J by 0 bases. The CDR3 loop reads CSASGTSGHSYEQYF. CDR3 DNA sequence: TGCAGTGCTTCCGGGACTAGCGGTCACTCCTACGAGCAGTACTTC.

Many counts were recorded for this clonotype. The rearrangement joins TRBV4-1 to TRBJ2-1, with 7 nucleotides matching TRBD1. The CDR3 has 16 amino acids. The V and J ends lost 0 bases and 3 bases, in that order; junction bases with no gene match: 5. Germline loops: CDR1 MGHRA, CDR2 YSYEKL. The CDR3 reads CASSQEVTGYYNEQFF. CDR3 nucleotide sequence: TGCGCCAGCAGCCAAGAGGTGACAGGGTACTACAATGAGCAGTTCTTC.

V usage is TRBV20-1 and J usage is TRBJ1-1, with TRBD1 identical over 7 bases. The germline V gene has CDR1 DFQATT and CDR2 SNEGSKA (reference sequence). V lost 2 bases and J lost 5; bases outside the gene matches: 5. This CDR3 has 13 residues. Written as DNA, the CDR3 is TGCAGTGCTAGATCGACAGGGAATACTGAAGCTTTCTTT. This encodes CSARSTGNTEAFF.

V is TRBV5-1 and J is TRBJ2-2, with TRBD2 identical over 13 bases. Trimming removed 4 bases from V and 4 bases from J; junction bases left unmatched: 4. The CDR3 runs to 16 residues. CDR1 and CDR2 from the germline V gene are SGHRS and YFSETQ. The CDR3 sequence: CASSAGLAGVTGELFF. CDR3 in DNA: TGCGCCAGCAGCGCAGGACTAGCGGGGGTCACCGGGGAGCTGTTTTTT. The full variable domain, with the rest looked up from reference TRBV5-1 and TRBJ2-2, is KAGVTQTPRYLIKTRGQQVTLSCSPISGHRSVSWYQQTPGQGLQFLFEYFSETQRNKGNFPGRFSGRQFSNSRSEMNVSTLELGDSALYLCASSAGLAGVTGELFFGEGSRLTVL.

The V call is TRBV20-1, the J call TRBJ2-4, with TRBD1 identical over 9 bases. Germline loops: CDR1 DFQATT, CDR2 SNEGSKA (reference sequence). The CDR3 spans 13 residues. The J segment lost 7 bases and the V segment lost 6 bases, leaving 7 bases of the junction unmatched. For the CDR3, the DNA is TGCAGTGCAAAGACAGGGGGGGGGAACATTCAGTACTTC. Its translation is CSAKTGGGNIQYF.

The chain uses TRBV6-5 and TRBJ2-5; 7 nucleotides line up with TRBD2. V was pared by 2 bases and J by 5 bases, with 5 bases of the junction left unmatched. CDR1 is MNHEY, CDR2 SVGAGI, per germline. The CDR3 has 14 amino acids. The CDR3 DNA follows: TGTGCCAGCAGTTACATGCGGGGGAGTGAGACCCAGTACTTC. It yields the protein CASSYMRGSETQYF.

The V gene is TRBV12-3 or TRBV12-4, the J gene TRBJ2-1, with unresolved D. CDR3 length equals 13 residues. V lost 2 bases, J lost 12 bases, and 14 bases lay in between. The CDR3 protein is CASSLQLGLVQFF. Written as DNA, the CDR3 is TGTGCCAGCAGTTTACAGTTGGGTCTAGTGCAGTTCTTC.

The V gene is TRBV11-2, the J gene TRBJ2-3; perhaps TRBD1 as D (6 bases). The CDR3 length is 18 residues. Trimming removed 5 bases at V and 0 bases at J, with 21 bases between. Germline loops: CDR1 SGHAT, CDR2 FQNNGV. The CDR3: CASSTHPIQGPSTDTQYF. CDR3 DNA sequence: TGTGCCAGCAGCACCCACCCAATACAGGGACCTAGCACAGATACGCAGTATTTT.